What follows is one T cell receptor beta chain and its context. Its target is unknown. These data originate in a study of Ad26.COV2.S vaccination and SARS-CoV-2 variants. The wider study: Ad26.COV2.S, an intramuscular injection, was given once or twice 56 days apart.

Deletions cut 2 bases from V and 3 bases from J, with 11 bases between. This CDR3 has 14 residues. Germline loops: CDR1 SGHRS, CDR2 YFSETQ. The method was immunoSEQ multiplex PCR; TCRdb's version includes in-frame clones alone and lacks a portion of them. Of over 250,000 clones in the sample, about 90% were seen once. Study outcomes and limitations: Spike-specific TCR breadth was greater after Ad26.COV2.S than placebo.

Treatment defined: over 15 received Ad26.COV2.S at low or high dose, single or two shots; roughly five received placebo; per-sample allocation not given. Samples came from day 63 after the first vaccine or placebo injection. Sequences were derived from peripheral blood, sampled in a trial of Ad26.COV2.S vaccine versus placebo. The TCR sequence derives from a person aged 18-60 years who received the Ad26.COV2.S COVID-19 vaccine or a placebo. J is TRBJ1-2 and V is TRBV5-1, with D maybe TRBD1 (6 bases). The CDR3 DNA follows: TGCGCCAGCAGCTTTGGGGACACAGACTATGGCTACACCTTC. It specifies CASSFGDTDYGYTF.